These 25 T cell receptor beta chains were all obtained from the same sample, sequenced in a study of blood T cell repertoires in COVID-19. The method was immunoSEQ multiplex PCR; TCRdb's version includes in-frame clones alone and lacks a portion of them. Counted here are hundreds of thousands of clones, about 90% occurring once; the ten biggest clones make up about 3%. Sequences were obtained from PBMCs or T cells enriched from blood (not recorded which). These receptors were obtained from a woman aged 25-40 years who had recovered from COVID-19.

V usage is TRBV11-2 and J usage is TRBJ1-2; the match to TRBD1 covers 10 bases. The CDR3 is made up of 14 amino acids. Per the germline V gene, CDR1 is SGHAT and CDR2 is FQNNGV. V gave up 4 bases and J gave up 7 bases; unmatched junction bases: 6. As DNA, the CDR3 is TGTGCCAGCAGCTCGACAGGGGGCCTCGGTGGCTACACCTTC. Translation gives CASSSTGGLGGYTF.

The chain is built from TRBV12-5 and TRBJ1-1, with D possibly being TRBD1 (5 bases). The V end lost 2 bases, the J end lost 1 base, and 14 bases lay between the germline ends. Germline loops: CDR1 LGHNT, CDR2 FRNRAP. There are 16 residues in the CDR3. CDR3: CASGLPQGLGNTEAFF. The CDR3, as DNA: TGTGCTAGTGGTTTGCCCCAGGGTTTGGGGAACACTGAAGCTTTCTTT.

This chain links TRBV5-5 with TRBJ2-5, with TRBD1 as a possible D gene (6 bases). V was cut by 4 bases and J by 2 bases, with 12 bases left in between. Germline loops: CDR1 SGHKS, CDR2 YYEKEE (reference sequence). The CDR3 totals 14 residues. CDR3 region: CASSHLDRQETQYF. The CDR3 region has the DNA TGTGCCAGCAGCCACTTAGACAGGCAAGAGACCCAGTACTTC. Based on the CDR3 plus reference TRBV5-5 and TRBJ2-5, the full variable domain is DAGVTQSPTHLIKTRGQQVTLRCSPISGHKSVSWYQQVLGQGPQFIFQYYEKEERGRGNFPDRFSARQFPNYSSELNVNALLLGDSALYLCASSHLDRQETQYFGPGTRLLVL.

This chain connects TRBV2 to TRBJ1-2; unclear D gene. Trimming took off 2 bases at V and 8 bases at J, with 9 bases between the two ends. CDR3 length: 12 amino acids. Germline CDR1 and CDR2: SNHLY and FYNNEI. In DNA form, the CDR3 reads TGTGCCAGCAGTGAAACGGGGTTCGGCTACACCTTC. Encoded protein: CASSETGFGYTF.

This rearrangement joins TRBV5-4 to TRBJ1-4; no reliable D call. CDR1 is SGHNT, CDR2 YYREEE, per germline (reference sequence). The CDR3 is 13 amino acids. Trimming took off 4 bases at V and 8 bases at J, with 12 bases between the two ends. CDR3 in amino acids: CASSQEVEEKLFF. CDR3 bases: TGTGCCAGCAGCCAGGAGGTAGAAGAAAAACTGTTTTTT.

This chain links TRBV23-1 with TRBJ2-2, with 7 positions matching TRBD1. TRBV23-1 qualifies as an ORF whose function is uncertain. Trimming cost V 3 bases and J 0 bases; bases outside gene matches: 4. The CDR3 length is 16 residues. The CDR3: CASSQGDRSNTGELFF. The CDR3 nucleotides are TGCGCCAGCAGTCAGGGGGACAGATCGAACACCGGGGAGCTGTTTTTT.

The chain is built from TRBV6-6 and TRBJ1-6; D unclear. From germline, CDR1 is MNHNY and CDR2 SVGAGI (reference sequence). This CDR3 contains 16 residues. V was trimmed by 2 bases and J by 0 bases, leaving 8 bases between them. CDR3 coding DNA: TGTGCCAGCAGTTACCGAAGGAGCTCCTATAATTCACCCCTCCACTTT. Encoded protein: CASSYRRSSYNSPLHF.

V is TRBV12-5 and J is TRBJ2-2, with 10 bases fitting TRBD1. Germline V gene lookup returns CDR1 LGHNT and CDR2 FRNRAP. V trimming: 3 bases; J trimming: 3 bases; junction bases outside the gene matches: 4. This CDR3 spans 16 amino acids. The CDR3 protein is CASGFLGTGDTGELFF. As DNA, the CDR3 is TGTGCTAGTGGTTTCCTCGGGACAGGGGACACCGGGGAGCTGTTTTTT.

The chain joins TRBV27 to TRBJ2-7, with TRBD2 matching 8 bases. Losses at the gene ends were 2 bases for V and 2 bases for J; bases not matched to a gene: 8. Germline CDR1 reads MNHEY; CDR2 reads SMNVEV (reference sequence). There are 16 residues in the CDR3. DNA of the CDR3: TGTGCCAGCAGTTTACTATCCAGCGGGGGAACCTACGAGCAGTACTTC. Its translation is CASSLLSSGGTYEQYF.

The chain uses TRBV19 and TRBJ2-3, with D perhaps TRBD1 (5 bases). The CDR3 loop spans 14 amino acids. The germline V gene has CDR1 LNHDA and CDR2 SQIVND (reference sequence). Trimming cost V 1 base and J 4 bases, with 9 bases left between them. The DNA for the CDR3 is TGTGCCAGTAGTATAGGTCAGGGTGCAGATACGCAGTATTTT. It specifies CASSIGQGADTQYF.

This clone turned up a few times. The rearrangement uses TRBV10-2 and TRBJ2-1; 10 positions agree with TRBD2. CDR3 length: 13 residues. V shed 6 bases, J shed 8 bases, and the junction held 4 bases outside the gene matches. Germline loops: CDR1 WSHSY, CDR2 SAAADI. The CDR3 region is CASRLAGIDEQFF. CDR3 sequence (DNA): TGCGCCAGCAGACTAGCGGGGATCGATGAGCAGTTCTTC.

V usage is TRBV27 and J usage is TRBJ1-2; TRBD1 aligns across 9 bases. From germline, CDR1 is MNHEY and CDR2 SMNVEV (reference sequence). The CDR3 totals 15 residues. The V segment lost 6 bases and the J segment 6 bases; nucleotides outside the gene matches: 11. CDR3 amino acids: CASRTHRGRDDGYTF. CDR3 coding DNA: TGTGCCAGCAGGACCCACAGGGGGCGCGACGATGGCTACACCTTC.

The rearrangement uses TRBV7-9 and TRBJ1-4, with TRBD1 matching 7 bases. Looked up from germline, CDR1 is SEHNR and CDR2 is FQNEAQ (reference sequence). This CDR3 has 17 residues. Losses at the gene ends were 1 base for V and 8 bases for J; bases not matched to a gene: 13. The CDR3 loop reads CASSLEDGEGGEEKLFF. CDR3 bases: TGTGCCAGCAGCTTAGAGGACGGAGAAGGGGGCGAGGAAAAACTGTTTTTT.

V and J are TRBV6-5 and TRBJ1-2; D is uncertain. CDR1 is MNHEY, CDR2 SVGAGI, per germline. The CDR3 is 14 amino acids. Trimming stripped 0 bases from V and 0 bases from J, with 5 bases between. The CDR3 region is CASSYSVANYGYTF. The CDR3 region has the DNA TGTGCCAGCAGTTACTCCGTCGCTAACTATGGCTACACCTTC.

The V gene is TRBV6-1, the J gene TRBJ2-5; TRBD1 matches 9 bases. Germline V gene sequence: CDR1 MNHNS, CDR2 SASEGT. Germline trimming cut 4 bases from V and 4 bases from J; bases unmatched to any gene: 10. The CDR3 length is 16 residues. The CDR3, as DNA: TGTGCCAGCAGTGCGACTCCCGGGACAGGGCGAGAGACCCAGTACTTC. Its translation: CASSATPGTGRETQYF.

This sequence joins TRBV7-3 and TRBJ2-7; 9 bases are a match to TRBD1. The trim removed 2 bases at V and 2 bases at J, leaving 1 base unmatched. The CDR3 runs 14 residues. Per germline, CDR1 SGHTA and CDR2 FQGTGA. CDR3 region: CASSLGTGPYEQYF. CDR3 nucleotides: TGTGCCAGCAGCTTAGGGACAGGGCCCTACGAGCAGTACTTC.

The chain recombines TRBV28 with TRBJ1-6; 7 positions match TRBD1. V shed 3 bases and J 12 bases; nucleotides not matched to a gene: 11. This CDR3 has 15 amino acids. From germline, CDR1 is MDHEN and CDR2 SYDVKM. CDR3 residues: CASSFSPGTVGPLHF. CDR3 sequence (DNA): TGTGCCAGCAGTTTCTCCCCTGGGACAGTCGGACCCCTCCACTTT.

J is TRBJ2-1 and V is TRBV24-1, with TRBD2 matching 9 bases. The length of the CDR3 is 15 residues. Per the germline V gene, CDR1 is KGHDR and CDR2 is SFDVKD. The V segment lost 3 bases and the J segment 9 bases; nucleotides outside the gene matches: 8. The CDR3 here is CATSDPRTSVSEQFF. The CDR3 nucleotides are TGTGCCACCAGTGATCCCCGGACTAGCGTCTCTGAGCAGTTCTTC.

This chain uses TRBV7-2 with TRBJ1-2; no clear D. The V gene lost 1 base and the J gene lost 2 bases, with 8 bases spanning the gap. The CDR3 runs 14 residues. The germline gives CDR1 SGHTA, CDR2 FQGNSA. The CDR3 region has the DNA TGTGCCAGCAGCTTAGTTGTCACAAACTATGGCTACACCTTC. Protein: CASSLVVTNYGYTF.

The chain is built from TRBV29-1 and TRBJ1-5, with 9 bases identical to TRBD1. The germline V gene has CDR1 SQVTM and CDR2 ANQGSEA. This CDR3 region has 15 residues. V lost 4 bases to trimming and J lost 6 bases; unmatched junction nucleotides: 10. For the CDR3, the DNA is TGCAGCGTTGTTACAGGGGGCAATGGCTTTCAGCCCCAGCATTTT. Amino acid sequence: CSVVTGGNGFQPQHF. Filled out from reference TRBV29-1 and TRBJ1-5, the complete variable domain reads SAVISQKPSRDICQRGTSLTIQCQVDSQVTMMFWYRQQPGQSLTLIATANQGSEATYESGFVIDKFPISRPNLTFSTLTVSNMSPEDSSIYLCSVVTGGNGFQPQHFGDGTRLSIL.

The V gene is TRBV28, the J gene TRBJ2-7; 7 nucleotides line up with TRBD1. The CDR3 has 14 residues. The V gene's germline CDR1 is MDHEN and CDR2 SYDVKM. With 6 bases clipped from V and 3 bases from J, the junction kept 8 bases outside the gene matches. Written as DNA, the CDR3 is TGTGCCAGCAGCCTCGGACAGGTTTACTACGAGCAGTACTTC. Translating gives CASSLGQVYYEQYF.

The chain joins TRBV9 to TRBJ1-5; D ambiguous. This CDR3 contains 14 residues. Germline CDR1 reads SGDLS; CDR2 reads YYNGEE. Trimming took off 4 bases at V and 2 bases at J, with 10 bases between the two ends. The CDR3 region is CASSLHGGNQPQHF. DNA for the CDR3: TGTGCCAGCAGCCTCCACGGAGGCAATCAGCCCCAGCATTTT.

The CDR3 nucleotides are TGTGCCAGCAGTTTTGGGACTAGGTTAGATACGCAGTATTTT. Its translation is CASSFGTRLDTQYF. This chain connects TRBV28 to TRBJ2-3; TRBD2 matches at 8 bases. The germline gives CDR1 MDHEN, CDR2 SYDVKM. The CDR3 spans 14 residues. The J segment lost 5 bases and the V segment lost 3 bases, leaving 4 bases of the junction unmatched.

The chain joins TRBV27 to TRBJ2-7; TRBD1 might be the D (6 bases). V lost 0 bases and J lost 4, with 13 bases in between. CDR1 is MNHEY, CDR2 SMNVEV, per germline (reference sequence). This CDR3 has 15 residues. DNA of the CDR3: TGTGCCAGCAGTTTATCGATCCAGGGGCGGTACGAGCAGTACTTC. Amino acid sequence: CASSLSIQGRYEQYF.

The rearrangement joins TRBV7-8 to TRBJ2-1; 8 bases line up with TRBD2. This CDR3 contains 14 residues. CDR1 and CDR2 from the germline V gene are SGHVS and FQNEAQ. The trim removed 3 bases at V and 4 bases at J, leaving 2 bases unmatched. The CDR3 here is CASSLTSEYNEQFF. CDR3 coding DNA: TGTGCCAGCAGCTTGACTAGCGAGTACAATGAGCAGTTCTTC.